This T cell receptor (beta chain) was identified during a study of radiation and T cells in renal cell carcinoma. Study-wide points: Dominant CDR3 motifs were more common in irradiated tumors than controls. Baseline intratumoral clonotype presence is unknown without pretreatment biopsies. Intratumoral heterogeneity was not captured in these approximately 1 g regions.

Comments on this clone: The antigen remains unidentified.

Treatment indicated: 15 Gy SBRT to primary tumor, nephrectomy 4 weeks later. This renal cell carcinoma was of the clear cell type. The CDR3 spans 15 residues. Trimming took 3 bases from V and 7 from J; bases not matched to a gene: 11. CDR1 and CDR2 (germline): PRHDT, FYEKMQ (reference sequence). Sequenced by immunoSEQ multiplex PCR; TCRdb stores in-frame clones only, minus some. The sample lists thousands of clones, around 50% seen once, with approximately 50% in the top ten. The rearrangement links TRBV13 to TRBJ1-1; 7 bases match TRBD1. The material was tumor tissue, obtained from a patient whose treatment included radiotherapy and nephrectomy. This receptor was taken from a man aged 60-69 years with renal cell carcinoma. CDR3 loop: CASSFSVQGLHEAFF. Written as DNA, the CDR3 is TGTGCCAGCAGCTTCAGTGTACAGGGGCTCCATGAAGCTTTCTTT.